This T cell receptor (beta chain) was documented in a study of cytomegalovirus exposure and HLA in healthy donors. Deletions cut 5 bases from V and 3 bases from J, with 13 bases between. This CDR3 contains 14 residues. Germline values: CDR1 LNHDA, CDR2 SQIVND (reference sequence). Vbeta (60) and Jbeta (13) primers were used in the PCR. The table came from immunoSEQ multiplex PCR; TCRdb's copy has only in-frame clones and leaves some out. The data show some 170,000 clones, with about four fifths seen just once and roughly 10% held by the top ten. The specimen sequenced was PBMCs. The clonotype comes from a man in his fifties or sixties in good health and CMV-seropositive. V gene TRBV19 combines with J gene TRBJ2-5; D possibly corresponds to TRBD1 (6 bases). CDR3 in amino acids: CASSDQGTKETQYF. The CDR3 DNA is TGTGCCAGTAGTGATCAGGGGACAAAAGAGACCCAGTACTTC.